This TCR beta chain is drawn from a study of T cell responses to AZD1222 COVID-19 vaccine. Study findings and constraints: Donors, mostly white British, included more females; clonal diversity was possibly underestimated.

The CDR3 is 13 amino acids. V was pared by 3 bases and J by 3 bases, with 12 bases between. CDR1 is GTSNPN and CDR2 is SVGIG in the germline V gene (reference sequence). Method: immunoSEQ multiplex PCR; TCRdb's copy keeps in-frame clones and lacks some. Among 120,000 to 150,000 clones listed, 85% to 90% were seen once. Details on this clone: The target antigen is unknown.

The chain carries TRBV30 and TRBJ2-7, with D perhaps being TRBD1 or TRBD2 (5 bases each). The input for sequencing was peripheral blood, taken 28 days after the second AZD1222 dose. The sequence was collected from an adult who received the AZD1222 COVID-19 vaccine. CDR3 sequence reads: CAWRPGRRYEQYF. CDR3 DNA sequence: TGTGCCTGGAGACCAGGGAGACGCTACGAGCAGTACTTC.